Listed below are T cell receptor beta chains from one sample, sequenced in a study of spatial heterogeneity in lung cancer. Using its own MiXCR run on the 5' RACE reads, TCRdb lists one record per CDR3 protein. The repertoire holds under 100,000 distinct CDR3 sequences, with around 10% as singletons. Sample: PBMCs, taken at surgery. These receptors all stem from a male donor with early-stage non-small cell lung cancer. Each CDR3 is given with its conserved first and last residue. A D gene is named only where the DNA matches it firmly. Some rows mark clone size as missing; the rest say once, few, many or name a class of expanded clone.

NA,TRBV12-3/TRBV12-4,TRBJ1-1,NA,TGTGCCAGCAGTTTCTTGGATCAATTCGGCACTGAAGCTTTCTTT,CASSFLDQFGTEAFF
NA,TRBV28,TRBJ2-2,TRBD2,TGTGCCAGCACGACTAGCGGGAGAGACACCGGGGAGCTGTTTTTT,CASTTSGRDTGELFF
few,TRBV18,TRBJ2-3,NA,TGTGCCAGCTCTGAAACGATGGCATATACGCAGTATTTT,CASSETMAYTQYF
few,TRBV27,TRBJ1-1,NA,TGTGCCAGCAGTTTAGGGGGGCGGCGCACTGAAGCTTTCTTT,CASSLGGRRTEAFF
many,TRBV29-1,TRBJ2-5,TRBD2,TGCAGCGTGAGGACTAGCGGGAGGGAGACCCAGTACTTC,CSVRTSGRETQYF
NA,TRBV5-1,TRBJ2-7,NA,TGCGCCAGCAGCTTCTTCCAGGGGAACGAGCAGTACTTC,CASSFFQGNEQYF
many,TRBV10-3,TRBJ2-5,NA,TGTGCCATCAGTGAGTCGAACACCCGGGCCCAGTACTTC,CAISESNTRAQYF
many,TRBV7-8,TRBJ2-3,NA,TGTGCCAGCGGGGGTAGCACAGATACGCAGTATTTT,CASGGSTDTQYF
NA,TRBV29-1,TRBJ2-3,TRBD2,TGCAGCGTTTTTGGGGCAGGACCCTTGAGCGGGGACACAGATACGCAGTATTTT,CSVFGAGPLSGDTDTQYF
NA,TRBV4-3,TRBJ2-7,TRBD2,TGCGCCAGCAGCCAAGACTGGCGGGGGGGCCGCTACGAGCAGTACTTC,CASSQDWRGGRYEQYF
many,TRBV23-1,TRBJ2-7,TRBD1,TGCGCCAGCAGTCATAGGGCAGGGGGCGATCCAACTGGCTACGAGCAGTACTTC,CASSHRAGGDPTGYEQYF
many,TRBV9,TRBJ2-7,NA,TGTGCCAGCAGCGTAGGTGGGGCCGGGACCTCCTACGAGCAGTACTTC,CASSVGGAGTSYEQYF
many,TRBV25-1,TRBJ1-1,NA,TGTGCCAGCAGTGAATACAGGAACACTGAAGCTTTCTTT,CASSEYRNTEAFF
few,TRBV18,TRBJ1-1,NA,TGTGCCAGCTCACCAAGTACGGGGAGGATGAACACTGAAGCTTTCTTT,CASSPSTGRMNTEAFF
few,TRBV6-6,TRBJ1-1,NA,TGTGCCAGCAGTTACCCCATGAGAAACACTGAAGCTTTCTTT,CASSYPMRNTEAFF
few,TRBV28,TRBJ2-7,NA,TGTGCCAGCAGTTCCCGTTCGCAGGGCTACGAGCAGTACTTC,CASSSRSQGYEQYF
few,TRBV29-1,TRBJ1-2,NA,TGCAGCGTAGAAGAGAACAGGCACTATGGCTACACCTTC,CSVEENRHYGYTF
NA,TRBV20-1,TRBJ1-2,TRBD1,TGCAGTGTTTCGTTAGCGGGACAGGGGGCTTTTAACTATGGCTACACCTTC,CSVSLAGQGAFNYGYTF
many,TRBV7-9,TRBJ1-1,NA,TGTGCCAGCAGCTTAGAGAGTACGACGGGGGGCACTGAAGCTTTCTTT,CASSLESTTGGTEAFF
many,TRBV4-3,TRBJ2-3,NA,TGCGCCAGCAGCCAAGATGGTAGCACAGATACGCAGTATTTT,CASSQDGSTDTQYF
many,TRBV12-3/TRBV12-4,TRBJ1-2,NA,TGTGCCAGCAGGGGCGTCGGGACATTTAACTATGGCTACACCTTC,CASRGVGTFNYGYTF
many,TRBV4-2,TRBJ2-7,NA,TGTGCCAGCAGCCAAGATCTAGGTGGGTACGAGCAGTACTTC,CASSQDLGGYEQYF
NA,TRBV2,TRBJ2-7,NA,TGTGCCAGCAGTAAAACCCGGATAACCTACGAGCAGTACTTC,CASSKTRITYEQYF
many,TRBV2,TRBJ2-4,TRBD1,TGTGCCAGCACCATCGGGACAGGATCTGACATTCAGTACTTC,CASTIGTGSDIQYF
NA,TRBV2,TRBJ2-2,TRBD2,TGTGCCAGCAGTGAAGAGCGGGGGAGTTTCGGGGAGCTGTTTTTT,CASSEERGSFGELFF
few,TRBV10-3,TRBJ2-3,NA,TGTGCCATCAGTGAGTCGACCGAGGGAGATACGCAGTATTTT,CAISESTEGDTQYF
NA,TRBV12-3/TRBV12-4,TRBJ2-3,TRBD2,TGTGCCAGCAGAAGTACGGGGCTAGCGGGACCAGATACGCAGTATTTT,CASRSTGLAGPDTQYF
many,TRBV5-1,TRBJ2-2,NA,TGCGCCAGCAGCTTATCTAGCTTCCCCGGGGAGCTGTTTTTT,CASSLSSFPGELFF
few,TRBV20-1,TRBJ2-6,NA,TGCAGTGCTGTAGGAGCCTCTGGGGCCAACGTCCTGACTTTC,CSAVGASGANVLTF
few,TRBV4-1,TRBJ1-1,NA,TGCGCCAGCAGCCAACCGACCCGAGGGGCTTTCTTT,CASSQPTRGAFF
few,TRBV5-5,TRBJ2-7,TRBD2,TGTGCCAGCACCATTAGCGGGAGTACTCCCTACGAGCAGTACTTC,CASTISGSTPYEQYF
many,TRBV12-3/TRBV12-4,TRBJ1-1,TRBD1,TGTGCCAGCAGTCCCGGGACAGGGGTATGGGGGACTGAAGCTTTCTTT,CASSPGTGVWGTEAFF
many,TRBV29-1,TRBJ2-3,NA,TGCAGCGTATCGGCCCCCCCCGCAGATACGCAGTATTTT,CSVSAPPADTQYF
few,TRBV2,TRBJ1-6,NA,TGTGCCAGCAGTGCCGGGACGGCCTCTAATTCACCCCTCCACTTT,CASSAGTASNSPLHF
many,TRBV20-1,TRBJ2-2,NA,TGCAGTGCTAGAGCCCAGGGGTCCGGGGAGCTGTTTTTT,CSARAQGSGELFF
NA,TRBV20-1,TRBJ2-2,NA,TGCAGTGCTCGGCCCTGGGGGCCGAACACCGGGGAGCTGTTTTTT,CSARPWGPNTGELFF
many,TRBV6-4,TRBJ2-3,NA,TGTGCCAGCAGTCCCCGGACGCCCGCTAGCACAGATACGCAGTATTTT,CASSPRTPASTDTQYF
NA,TRBV5-1,TRBJ2-2,NA,TGCGCCAGCACCAGGGGGGCGAACACCGGGGAGCTGTTTTTT,CASTRGANTGELFF
many,TRBV10-3,TRBJ1-4,TRBD1,TGTGCCATCAGTGATTCCCGACAGGGAAATGAAAAACTGTTTTTT,CAISDSRQGNEKLFF
many,TRBV28,TRBJ2-7,NA,TGTGCCAGCAGTCCCCCCCACAGGCCCCACGAGCAGTACTTC,CASSPPHRPHEQYF
many,TRBV5-1,TRBJ2-2,NA,TGCGCCAGCAGCTTCCTGGGGCTGACGAACACCGGGGAGCTGTTTTTT,CASSFLGLTNTGELFF
few,TRBV28,TRBJ2-3,TRBD2,TGTGCCAGCTGGACTAGCGGGAGGGCCCCCGGTAGAGATACGCAGTATTTT,CASWTSGRAPGRDTQYF
many,TRBV6-2/TRBV6-3,TRBJ1-1,NA,TGTGCCAGCAGTTACCTCGGAATTGAAGCTTTCTTT,CASSYLGIEAFF
NA,TRBV6-5,TRBJ1-4,NA,TGTGCCAGCAGTTCCGGGACGGTGAGGGAAAAACTGTTTTTT,CASSSGTVREKLFF
NA,TRBV2,TRBJ2-7,TRBD1,TGTGCCAGCTCTGGAACGAGGACAGGCCCCTACGAGCAGTACTTC,CASSGTRTGPYEQYF
few,TRBV27,TRBJ1-1,NA,TGTGCCAGCAGTCCGCTCAGGACTACTGAAGCTTTCTTT,CASSPLRTTEAFF
NA,TRBV10-1,TRBJ1-5,NA,TGCGCCCTCTCAGGGACAAACGCGGCTCAGCCCCAGCATTTT,CALSGTNAAQPQHF
many,TRBV28,TRBJ2-7,NA,TGTGCCAGCCGGGAGAACGGGCTAGCATTTGGCGAGCAGTACTTC,CASRENGLAFGEQYF
many,TRBV5-1,TRBJ1-1,TRBD1,TGCGCCAGCAGCTTGACAGGGACAGTTGGGACTGAAGCTTTCTTT,CASSLTGTVGTEAFF
many,TRBV29-1,TRBJ2-1,NA,TGCAGCGTTGTATCTATGCTCTCCTACAATGAGCAGTTCTTC,CSVVSMLSYNEQFF